This T cell receptor beta chain was sequenced for a study of tumor and adjacent non-tumor tissue in lung cancer. Turning to the study itself: Patients were aged about 30 to 76, 9 to 10 men and about 5 women, stage I to III. On average, productive TCRbeta reads reached 4 million to 5 million per sample.

To note about this clonotype: Its antigen is not identified. The junction does not match germline at one end; this may be a read error.

Regarding the study as a whole: Tumor tissue had significantly higher TCR diversity than normal lung.

This sample's RNA came from whole unsorted tissue. TCRbeta libraries were built with three rounds of nested PCR, modified from ARM-PCR. TCRdb reprocessed the multiplex PCR reads via MiXCR and lists one record per CDR3 protein. Of 60,000 to 85,000 distinct CDR3 sequences in the sample, roughly 73% are singletons; the top ten hold roughly 30%. This CDR3 is built from 14 residues. CDR1 SGHAT and CDR2 FQDESV come from the germline V gene (reference sequence). Sequences were obtained from lung tumor tissue. The TCR originated in a man in his sixties with non-small cell lung cancer. This chain joins TRBV11-1 and TRBJ2-1; perhaps TRBD2 as D (7 bases). The CDR3 reads CASSLDGGRYEQFF. CDR3 in DNA: TGTGCCAGCAGCTTGGACGGGGGGCGGTATGAGCAGTTCTTT.